This is a list of T cell receptor beta chains from one sample in a study of blood T cells in healthy people across ages. One entry per CDR3 protein, called by TCRdb with MiXCR from the 5' RACE reads. The sample has about 400,000 distinct CDR3 sequences, over 45% seen once. The sequencing sample was made of blood. All receptors derive from a man in his 60s in good health. Each CDR3 is given with its conserved first and last residue. Fields, in order: D gene, clone size, J gene, V gene, CDR3 length, CDR3 DNA, CDR3 protein. The D gene is left open where the match is weak. Rows give clone size only sometimes, using once, few, many, or a class for an expanded clone.

d_call: TRBD1
clone_size: once
j_call: TRBJ1-2
v_call: TRBV4-3
cdr3_length: 16
cdr3_nt: TGCGCCAGCAGCCAAGAAGAAGGGACAGGGGCAAATGGCTACACCTTC
cdr3_aa: CASSQEEGTGANGYTF

d_call: -
clone_size: -
j_call: TRBJ2-6
v_call: TRBV6-5
cdr3_length: 18
cdr3_nt: TGTGCCAGCAGTTACTCGGGACTGCTATCCTCTGGGGCCAACGTCCCGACTTTC
cdr3_aa: CASSYSGLLSSGANVPTF

d_call: TRBD1
clone_size: -
j_call: TRBJ2-5
v_call: TRBV30
cdr3_length: 14
cdr3_nt: TGTGCCTGGAGTTCACAGGGGGCAAGAGAGACCCAGTACTTC
cdr3_aa: CAWSSQGARETQYF

d_call: -
clone_size: many
j_call: TRBJ2-7
v_call: TRBV20-1
cdr3_length: 13
cdr3_nt: TGCAGTGCTAGAGATGGGGCAGGCTACGAGCAGTACTTC
cdr3_aa: CSARDGAGYEQYF

d_call: -
clone_size: -
j_call: TRBJ2-7
v_call: TRBV29-1
cdr3_length: 14
cdr3_nt: TGCAGCGTTGAAGCGAGCGGGTCCCCCTACGAGCAGTACTTC
cdr3_aa: CSVEASGSPYEQYF

d_call: -
clone_size: -
j_call: TRBJ2-2
v_call: TRBV29-1
cdr3_length: 15
cdr3_nt: TGCAGCGTTGAAGATCCACGCGTCCCCACCGGGGAGCTGTTTTTT
cdr3_aa: CSVEDPRVPTGELFF

d_call: TRBD2
clone_size: -
j_call: TRBJ2-1
v_call: TRBV20-1
cdr3_length: 14
cdr3_nt: TGCAGTGCCGGAGGGACTAGGGTGGGAGGTGAGCAGTTCTTC
cdr3_aa: CSAGGTRVGGEQFF

d_call: TRBD2
clone_size: few
j_call: TRBJ2-1
v_call: TRBV12-3/TRBV12-4
cdr3_length: 14
cdr3_nt: TGTGCCAGCATGATGACTAGCGGGTACAATGAGCAGTTCTTC
cdr3_aa: CASMMTSGYNEQFF

d_call: -
clone_size: -
j_call: TRBJ2-1
v_call: TRBV19
cdr3_length: 16
cdr3_nt: TGTGCCAGTAGTCTTGCCGGGACCGCCTCCTACAATGAGCAGTTCTTC
cdr3_aa: CASSLAGTASYNEQFF

d_call: TRBD2
clone_size: -
j_call: TRBJ2-5
v_call: TRBV2
cdr3_length: 15
cdr3_nt: TGTGCCAGCAGCCCAAAGGGGACTATCAAAGAGACCCAGTACTTC
cdr3_aa: CASSPKGTIKETQYF

d_call: -
clone_size: -
j_call: TRBJ2-7
v_call: TRBV20-1
cdr3_length: 15
cdr3_nt: TGCAGTGCTAGAGCCCCGGACAGTCCCCCCTACGAGCAGTACTTC
cdr3_aa: CSARAPDSPPYEQYF

d_call: -
clone_size: -
j_call: TRBJ2-7
v_call: TRBV20-1
cdr3_length: 15
cdr3_nt: TGCAGTGCCAGTGCCCCCGGGACCAACACCGACGAGCAGTACTTC
cdr3_aa: CSASAPGTNTDEQYF

d_call: TRBD2
clone_size: -
j_call: TRBJ2-1
v_call: TRBV11-2
cdr3_length: 16
cdr3_nt: TGTGCCAGCAGCTTAGAAACTAGCGGGGCCCGGGGTGAGCAGTTCTTC
cdr3_aa: CASSLETSGARGEQFF

d_call: -
clone_size: -
j_call: TRBJ2-7
v_call: TRBV20-1
cdr3_length: 14
cdr3_nt: TGCAGTGTACCCTCGCGTAGCTCCTACAATGAGCAGTACTTC
cdr3_aa: CSVPSRSSYNEQYF